These 21 T cell receptor beta chains were sequenced from one sample in a study of T cell changes during pregnancy in multiple sclerosis. Repertoires were generated with immunoSEQ multiplex PCR, while TCRdb's copy carries only in-frame clones and drops some. The sample consists of 15,000 to 17,000 clones, about 83% of them appearing once. The input for sequencing was CD8+ T cells from peripheral blood mononuclear cells, taken after pregnancy. The receptor set was obtained from a female donor in good health, enrolled as a control in a pregnancy study.

In DNA, the CDR3 is TGTGCCAGCAGCTTCGGACATTTCTACGAGCAGTACTTC. Protein product: CASSFGHFYEQYF. The chain recombines TRBV7-2 with TRBJ2-7, with D perhaps matching TRBD1 (5 bases). With 3 bases removed from V and 3 bases from J, the gap between germline ends came to 9 bases. The CDR3 contains 13 residues. Looked up from germline, CDR1 is SGHTA and CDR2 is FQGNSA.

This sequence joins TRBV4-2 and TRBJ2-7, with 10 bases that match TRBD2. J lost 5 bases, V lost 0 bases, and 4 bases had no gene match. The CDR3 loop spans 15 amino acids. CDR1 is LGHNA and CDR2 is YNFKEQ in the germline V gene. The CDR3 nucleotides read TGTGCCAGCAGCCAAGACAGCGGGGGGGTCGACGAGCAGTACTTC. Translation: CASSQDSGGVDEQYF.

V usage is TRBV7-8 and J usage is TRBJ2-5, with D maybe TRBD1 (5 bases). Germline V CDR1 and CDR2: SGHVS, FQNEAQ. The CDR3 has 14 residues. V lost 6 bases to trimming and J lost 4 bases, with 15 bases between them. CDR3 nucleotide sequence: TGTGCCAGCAGGAAGAGGCAGGGTTTAGAGACCCAGTACTTC. It is translated as CASRKRQGLETQYF.

The chain joins TRBV28 to TRBJ1-2, with 12 positions matching TRBD1. Germline CDR1 reads MDHEN; CDR2 reads SYDVKM. Germline trimming cut 6 bases from V and 0 bases from J; bases unmatched to any gene: 8. The CDR3 extends over 17 amino acids. The CDR3 loop reads CASRKPGQGAANYGYTF. The DNA for the CDR3 is TGTGCCAGCAGAAAGCCGGGACAGGGGGCAGCTAACTATGGCTACACCTTC.

This clone appeared a few times. The J gene is TRBJ1-4, the V gene TRBV6-1; D is uncertain. Germline-derived CDR1 and CDR2 are MNHNS and SASEGT. V dropped 5 bases and J dropped 4 bases, with 14 bases sitting between them. CDR3 length: 15 amino acids. The CDR3: CASSRSVGDNEKLFF. The CDR3 nucleotides read TGTGCCAGCAGTCGGTCCGTAGGAGATAATGAAAAACTGTTTTTT.

The chain couples TRBV5-5 to TRBJ1-4, with TRBD1 matching over 7 bases. Per germline, CDR1 SGHKS and CDR2 YYEKEE (reference sequence). V lost 2 bases and J lost 6; bases outside the gene matches: 10. The CDR3 spans 16 residues. CDR3 protein: CASSFTRGQKHEKLFF. DNA for the CDR3: TGTGCCAGCAGCTTTACTCGGGGACAGAAACATGAAAAACTGTTTTTT. Based on the CDR3 plus reference TRBV5-5 and TRBJ1-4, the full variable domain is DAGVTQSPTHLIKTRGQQVTLRCSPISGHKSVSWYQQVLGQGPQFIFQYYEKEERGRGNFPDRFSARQFPNYSSELNVNALLLGDSALYLCASSFTRGQKHEKLFFGSGTQLSVL.

The CDR3 DNA sequence: TGTGCCAGCAGCTCCGCCGCGGTAGCGGAAAACACCGGGGAGCTGTTTTTT. This encodes CASSSAAVAENTGELFF. V usage is TRBV7-9 and J usage is TRBJ2-2; D is possibly TRBD2 (6 bases). Between the trimmed V and J ends, which lost 4 bases and 2 bases, there was a span of 17 bases. CDR3 length: 17 amino acids. Germline-derived CDR1 and CDR2 are SEHNR and FQNEAQ (reference sequence).

The chain employs TRBV4-1 and TRBJ2-3; 10 nucleotides match TRBD2. The CDR3 contains 17 residues. Germline CDR1 reads MGHRA; CDR2 reads YSYEKL. Trimming at V came to 1 base and at J to 3 bases, leaving 7 bases not matched to a gene. As DNA, the CDR3 is TGCGCCAGCAGCCAAGTACTAGCGGGGCCAACGACAGATACGCAGTATTTT. Translated, it gives CASSQVLAGPTTDTQYF.

This chain links TRBV29-1 with TRBJ1-6, with a tentative D call TRBD1 (5 bases). The CDR3 is made up of 16 amino acids. Trimming took off 7 bases at V and 4 bases at J, with 20 bases between the two ends. The germline V gene has CDR1 SQVTM and CDR2 ANQGSEA. CDR3: CSAGKDPTVYNSPLHF. The CDR3 DNA follows: TGCAGCGCAGGGAAGGACCCGACAGTTTATAATTCACCCCTCCACTTT.

The CDR3: CASSQELQGNQPQHF. CDR3 sequence (DNA): TGTGCCAGCAGCCAAGAATTGCAGGGGAATCAGCCCCAGCATTTT. The J gene is TRBJ1-5, the V gene TRBV7-8, with TRBD1 as a possible D gene (6 bases). CDR3 size: 15 residues. Germline values: CDR1 SGHVS, CDR2 FQNEAQ. The V end was cut by 5 bases, the J end by 4 bases, with 15 bases between.

This clone turned up a few times. This chain links TRBV11-1 with TRBJ2-3, with D perhaps TRBD2 (6 bases). CDR1 is SGHAT, CDR2 FQDESV, per germline (reference sequence). This CDR3 contains 17 residues. Trimming left V 4 bases short and J 1 base short, with 18 bases between. The CDR3 reads CASSSGGGEIGTDTQYF. The DNA of the CDR3 is TGTGCCAGCAGCTCTGGCGGAGGGGAGATAGGCACAGATACGCAGTATTTT. Supplemented by reference TRBV11-1 and TRBJ2-3, the full variable domain reads EAEVAQSPRYKITEKSQAVAFWCDPISGHATLYWYRQILGQGPELLVQFQDESVVDDSQLPKDRFSAERLKGVDSTLKIQPAELGDSAMYLCASSSGGGEIGTDTQYFGPGTRLTVL.

This rearrangement joins TRBV25-1 to TRBJ2-1; D not resolved. Germline loops: CDR1 MGHDK, CDR2 SYGVNS. V lost 6 bases and J 2 bases, leaving 8 bases between the germline ends. This CDR3 is 13 amino acids long. The CDR3 spells CASSSGPYNEQFF. The CDR3 nucleotides read TGTGCCAGCAGCTCCGGTCCCTACAATGAGCAGTTCTTC.

The chain carries TRBV7-2 and TRBJ2-1; tentatively, D is TRBD1 (5 bases). This CDR3 has 17 residues. Germline V gene data show CDR1 as SGHTA and CDR2 as FQGNSA. V was shortened by 3 bases and J by 0 bases, with 15 bases between the two germline ends. CDR3 residues: CASSFPGSQSSYNEQFF. The CDR3 coding sequence is TGTGCCAGCAGCTTTCCAGGGTCCCAGAGCTCCTACAATGAGCAGTTCTTC.

The rearrangement joins TRBV5-1 to TRBJ2-1, with 7 bases aligning to TRBD2. CDR1 SGHRS and CDR2 YFSETQ come from the germline V gene. V dropped 3 bases and J dropped 10; count of bases not matched to a gene: 19. This CDR3 is 17 amino acids long. The CDR3 loop is CASSSPLRGGSSREQFF. Written as DNA, the CDR3 is TGCGCCAGCAGCTCCCCCCTAAGGGGCGGGAGCTCTCGGGAGCAGTTCTTC.

The J gene is TRBJ2-3, the V gene TRBV6-1; the match to TRBD2 covers 7 bases. The J segment lost 7 bases and the V segment lost 3 bases, leaving 10 bases of the junction unmatched. The CDR3 is made up of 15 amino acids. The V gene's germline CDR1 is MNHNS and CDR2 SASEGT. CDR3 coding DNA: TGTGCCAGCAGTGAGGTGGTAGCGGGTAGGAATACGCAGTATTTT. This codes for CASSEVVAGRNTQYF.

The chain carries TRBV5-1 and TRBJ2-1; tentatively, D is TRBD1 (6 bases). V was pared by 0 bases and J by 1 base, with 8 bases between. CDR1 and CDR2 (germline): SGHRS, YFSETQ. This CDR3 contains 15 residues. CDR3 amino acids: CASSLGDRSYNEQFF. The CDR3 nucleotides are TGCGCCAGCAGCTTGGGCGACAGGTCCTACAATGAGCAGTTCTTC.

The rearrangement links TRBV5-1 to TRBJ2-1; TRBD2 matches at 12 bases. Germline assignment: CDR1 SGHRS and CDR2 YFSETQ. CDR3 length: 17 residues. V shed 4 bases and J 0 bases; nucleotides not matched to a gene: 5. The CDR3 DNA sequence: TGCGCCAGCAGCCTAGCGGGGGGGCCGAGCTCCTACAATGAGCAGTTCTTC. This encodes CASSLAGGPSSYNEQFF.

The chain has TRBV27 and TRBJ2-7; TRBD2 matches at 10 bases. V lost 2 bases to trimming and J lost 3 bases; unmatched junction nucleotides: 1. CDR1 and CDR2 (germline): MNHEY, SMNVEV (reference sequence). The CDR3 length is 14 residues. The CDR3 DNA reads as TGTGCCAGCAGTTTAAGCGGGGGGGACTACGAGCAGTACTTC. Its translation is CASSLSGGDYEQYF.

This chain links TRBV21-1 with TRBJ2-2; the DNA was not compared with TRBD2, the D call given in the table. TRBV21-1 is labeled a pseudogene. This CDR3 spans 17 amino acids. The CDR3 DNA reads as TGTGCCAGCAGATCTATTAGCGGGAGGGCCAATTCTGGGGAGCTGTTTTTT. It is translated as CASRSISGRANSGELFF.

The J gene is TRBJ2-1, the V gene TRBV7-2; D remains ambiguous. CDR1 is SGHTA, CDR2 FQGNSA, per germline. The length of the CDR3 is 13 residues. V lost 1 base and J lost 4, with 5 bases in between. CDR3 protein: CASSLDNYNEQFF. CDR3 DNA: TGTGCCAGCAGCTTAGATAATTACAATGAGCAGTTCTTC.

The chain employs TRBV4-2 and TRBJ2-7; 12 bases match TRBD2. The CDR3 has 15 residues. Germline V lookup: CDR1 LGHNA, CDR2 YNFKEQ. The V gene end was trimmed by 0 bases and the J gene end by 3 bases; junction bases not matched to a gene: 0. The CDR3 DNA reads TGTGCCAGCAGCCAAGAGACTAGCGGGAGCTACGAGCAGTACTTC. Encoded protein: CASSQETSGSYEQYF.